Following are 27 T cell receptor beta chains from one sample sequenced in a study of immune evolution from preneoplasia to lung adenocarcinoma (dated by TCRdb to the early 2020s). The method behind the library was the immunoSEQ multiplex PCR assay. Here the immuneACCESS table is served through TCRdb, limited to in-frame sequences with V and J called. Missing clones are a known gap in these copies; in checked studies unresolved V genes cover under half, and the rest lacks a known reason. In all, the sample holds 8,000 or so clones, and roughly three quarters of those were seen once. Of the sample, about 8% is held by the ten largest clones. Sequencing was performed on FFPE minimally invasive lung adenocarcinoma tissue. The cell subset or site label on this specimen signifies: micro-invasive lung adenocarcinoma (MIA). The receptors were gathered from a person aged 65 to 79 with lung adenocarcinoma.

The chain uses TRBV28 and TRBJ1-1; tentatively, D is TRBD1 (6 bases). Trimming took 7 bases from V and 1 from J, leaving 16 bases between them. The CDR3 length is 15 residues. Germline CDR1 MDHEN, CDR2 SYDVKM. CDR3 amino acids: CASKPTGAGNTEAFF. CDR3 DNA sequence: TGTGCCAGCAAACCGACGGGGGCCGGGAACACTGAAGCTTTCTTT.

This clone was seen just once. The chain has TRBV7-6 and TRBJ2-7; TRBD1 aligns across 8 bases. Germline V gene sequence: CDR1 SGHVS, CDR2 FNYEAQ. V lost 6 bases to trimming and J lost 6 bases; unmatched junction nucleotides: 10. The CDR3 length is 14 residues. CDR3 sequence: CASSPGPGGSEQYF. The CDR3 DNA reads as TGTGCCAGCAGTCCCGGGCCAGGGGGCAGCGAGCAGTACTTC.

V and J are TRBV7-6 and TRBJ1-4; D gene ambiguous. Germline CDR1 is SGHVS and CDR2 is FNYEAQ. CDR3 size: 12 residues. V was trimmed by 6 bases and J by 4 bases, leaving 6 bases between them. The DNA for the CDR3 is TGTGCCAGCAGGGATATTAATGAAAAACTGTTTTTT. It specifies CASRDINEKLFF.

This clone has a handful of counts. This chain uses TRBV15 with TRBJ2-1; TRBD2 matches at 7 bases. The V and J ends lost 8 bases and 4 bases, in that order; junction bases with no gene match: 8. Germline V gene lookup returns CDR1 LNHNV and CDR2 YYDKDF (reference sequence). This CDR3 is 14 amino acids long. The CDR3 region is CATGGSGPYNEQFF. The DNA of the CDR3 is TGTGCCACCGGCGGGAGTGGGCCATACAATGAGCAGTTCTTC.

The chain recombines TRBV30 with TRBJ2-5; weak D call: TRBD2 (5 bases). Deletions cut 2 bases from V and 0 bases from J, with 13 bases between. This CDR3 comprises 15 residues. Germline V CDR1 and CDR2: GTSNPN, SVGIG (reference sequence). The CDR3 bases are TGTGCCTGGAGTTCCGAGACTAAGTACCAAGAGACCCAGTACTTC. This sequence encodes CAWSSETKYQETQYF. The variable domain in full, with the rest retrieved from reference TRBV30 and TRBJ2-5, is SQTIHQWPATLVQPVGSPLSLECTVEGTSNPNLYWYRQAAGRGLQLLFYSVGIGQISSEVPQNLSASRPQDRQFILSSKKLLLSDSGFYLCAWSSETKYQETQYFGPGTRLLVL.

The chain has TRBV7-8 and TRBJ1-1; tentatively, D is TRBD1 (6 bases). The CDR3 length is 13 residues. V gave up 6 bases and J gave up 6 bases, with 14 bases separating them. Germline V gives CDR1 SGHVS, CDR2 FQNEAQ. For the CDR3, the DNA is TGTGCCAGCAGACCAACAGGGCTTGCTGAAGCTTTCTTT. This translates into CASRPTGLAEAFF.

The CDR3 sequence: CASRDRGYTEAFF. As DNA, the CDR3 is TGTGCCAGCAGGGATCGAGGGTACACTGAAGCTTTCTTT. The chain employs TRBV2 and TRBJ1-1, with D unclear. Germline CDR1 and CDR2: SNHLY and FYNNEI. Trimming took off 6 bases at V and 3 bases at J, with 11 bases between the two ends. The CDR3 consists of 13 residues.

The chain couples TRBV11-2 to TRBJ2-1; the match to TRBD2 covers 10 bases. The J segment lost 6 bases and the V segment lost 3 bases, leaving 8 bases of the junction unmatched. The CDR3 runs to 16 residues. Germline CDR1 is SGHAT and CDR2 is FQNNGV. CDR3 loop: CASSFFPAGGSNEQFF. The DNA for the CDR3 is TGTGCCAGCAGCTTTTTTCCAGCGGGAGGGTCCAATGAGCAGTTCTTC.

This chain connects TRBV6-5 to TRBJ1-1; D not resolved. Trimming pared 2 bases from V and 1 base from J, leaving 11 bases between. This CDR3 spans 15 amino acids. Per the germline V gene, CDR1 is MNHEY and CDR2 is SVGAGI. The CDR3 here is CASSYGGPRNTEAFF. The CDR3 bases are TGTGCCAGCAGTTACGGTGGGCCTCGGAACACTGAAGCTTTCTTT.

This clone was seen more than once but under ten times. CDR3 protein: CASSLSTSGSNAYEQYF. The CDR3, as DNA: TGTGCCAGCAGCTTGTCAACTAGCGGGAGTAACGCCTACGAGCAGTACTTC. The rearrangement uses TRBV5-4 and TRBJ2-7, with TRBD2 identical over 11 bases. Trimming removed 1 base from V and 2 bases from J; junction bases left unmatched: 8. Germline-derived CDR1 and CDR2 are SGHNT and YYREEE (reference sequence). The CDR3 is 17 amino acids. The whole variable domain, filled in from reference TRBV5-4 and TRBJ2-7, reads ETGVTQSPTHLIKTRGQQVTLRCSSQSGHNTVSWYQQALGQGPQFIFQYYREEENGRGNFPPRFSGLQFPNYSSELNVNALELDDSALYLCASSLSTSGSNAYEQYFGPGTRLTVT.

The chain's CDR3 is CASSSGQGSQPQHF. CDR3 nucleotide sequence: TGTGCCAGCAGCTCCGGACAGGGATCTCAGCCCCAGCATTTT. The chain carries TRBV7-9 and TRBJ1-5; 8 nucleotides align to TRBD1. V lost 4 bases, J lost 6 bases, and 5 bases stayed unmatched. Germline V gene lookup returns CDR1 SEHNR and CDR2 FQNEAQ (reference sequence). This CDR3 comprises 14 residues.

V gene TRBV11-2 combines with J gene TRBJ2-7, with a weak D call TRBD1 (5 bases). Germline V gene sequence: CDR1 SGHAT, CDR2 FQNNGV. The CDR3 totals 13 residues. Trimming removed 7 bases at V and 3 bases at J, with 13 bases between. The CDR3 loop reads CASNPDTDYEQYF. Here the CDR3 DNA reads TGTGCCAGCAACCCGGACACTGACTACGAGCAGTACTTC.

The chain employs TRBV7-3 and TRBJ1-2; TRBD1 matches at 11 bases. Trimming at V came to 5 bases and at J to 5 bases, leaving 7 bases not matched to a gene. Germline CDR1 SGHTA, CDR2 FQGTGA. This CDR3 region has 15 residues. The CDR3 loop is CASSLGTGGAYGYTF. The DNA for the CDR3 is TGTGCCAGCAGCCTGGGGACAGGGGGAGCGTATGGCTACACCTTC.

This chain uses TRBV2 with TRBJ2-5; no definite D call. The ends were cut back, 6 bases at V and 2 bases at J, with 7 bases in the middle. Germline V gives CDR1 SNHLY, CDR2 FYNNEI. CDR3 length: 12 amino acids. This chain's CDR3 is CASRGFQETQYF. The DNA for the CDR3 is TGTGCCAGCAGGGGGTTTCAAGAGACCCAGTACTTC.

The chain uses TRBV18 and TRBJ2-5; D possibly corresponds to TRBD2 (6 bases). Germline V gene lookup returns CDR1 KGHSH and CDR2 LQKENI. The CDR3 totals 13 residues. Trimming stripped 3 bases from V and 3 bases from J, with 8 bases between. The CDR3 bases are TGTGCCAGCTCACCTTGGGGGGAAGAGACCCAGTACTTC. Protein sequence: CASSPWGEETQYF.

The rearrangement joins TRBV9 to TRBJ2-3; D possibly corresponds to TRBD1 (6 bases). The V end lost 0 bases, the J end lost 4 bases, and 12 bases lay between the germline ends. Germline CDR1 reads SGDLS; CDR2 reads YYNGEE. The CDR3 is made up of 15 amino acids. The DNA for the CDR3 is TGTGCCAGCAGCGTAGGGCAGGGGAATTCAGATACGCAGTATTTT. This encodes CASSVGQGNSDTQYF.

The table lists this clone with a few counts. The chain is built from TRBV6-5 and TRBJ2-5; TRBD1 matches 11 bases. The CDR3 is 14 amino acids. Germline V lookup: CDR1 MNHEY, CDR2 SVGAGI. The V and J ends lost 6 bases and 9 bases, in that order; junction bases with no gene match: 9. DNA for the CDR3: TGTGCCAGCAGCCCCGGTTGGGACAGGGGGGCCCAGTACTTC. Residues: CASSPGWDRGAQYF.

The chain combines TRBV9 with TRBJ2-1; no reliable D call. V was pared by 4 bases and J by 9 bases, with 8 bases between. Germline V CDR1 and CDR2: SGDLS, YYNGEE. The CDR3 extends over 11 amino acids. The chain's CDR3 is CASSISTEQFF. CDR3 coding DNA: TGTGCCAGCAGCATCTCAACTGAGCAGTTCTTC.

V and J are TRBV7-9 and TRBJ2-1, with D hard to call. Germline CDR1 SEHNR, CDR2 FQNEAQ (reference sequence). The V gene lost 0 bases and the J gene lost 8 bases, with 11 bases spanning the gap. The CDR3 consists of 14 residues. CDR3 coding DNA: TGTGCCAGCAGCTTAGCGCTGTGGGTTGATGAGCAGTTCTTC. Translated, it gives CASSLALWVDEQFF.

The V gene is TRBV15, the J gene TRBJ2-7, with 9 nucleotides matching TRBD1. This CDR3 comprises 14 residues. Germline CDR1 is LNHNV and CDR2 is YYDKDF (reference sequence). Trimming at V came to 5 bases and at J to 5 bases, leaving 7 bases not matched to a gene. The CDR3 region has the DNA TGTGCCACCAGCCCCCGGGACAGGGTGGACGAGCAGTACTTC. Translated, it gives CATSPRDRVDEQYF.

The chain joins TRBV2 to TRBJ2-1, with D unresolved. Germline V gene sequence: CDR1 SNHLY, CDR2 FYNNEI. Trimming shortened V by 8 bases and J by 8 bases, and 22 bases separated the two germline ends. The CDR3 extends over 15 amino acids. This CDR3 reads CASRPRASAGYEQFF. The CDR3 nucleotides are TGTGCCAGCCGGCCTAGGGCCTCTGCCGGGTATGAGCAGTTCTTC. Full variable domain (outside the CDR3, taken from reference TRBV2 and TRBJ2-1): EPEVTQTPSHQVTQMGQEVILRCVPISNHLYFYWYRQILGQKVEFLVSFYNNEISEKSEIFDDQFSVERPDGSNFTLKIRSTKLEDSAMYFCASRPRASAGYEQFFGPGTRLTVL.

This clone appeared a few times. This chain joins TRBV6-5 and TRBJ1-2, with TRBD1 matching 7 bases. The length of the CDR3 is 15 residues. The J segment lost 8 bases and the V segment lost 2 bases, leaving 11 bases of the junction unmatched. Germline V gives CDR1 MNHEY, CDR2 SVGAGI. The CDR3 loop is CASSYTDTGARGYTF. DNA for the CDR3: TGTGCCAGCAGTTACACGGATACAGGGGCTAGGGGCTACACCTTC.

A note on this clone: The junction departs from the called germline gene at one end, perhaps through a read error. This rearrangement joins TRBV7-7 to TRBJ2-5; the D is unclear. The CDR3 loop spans 13 amino acids. The germline CDR1 and CDR2 sequences are SSHAT and FNYEAQ (reference sequence). CDR3 in DNA: TGTGCTAGCAGCCCTGACATACAAGAGACCCAGTACTTC. It specifies CASSPDIQETQYF.

The chain employs TRBV27 and TRBJ1-4, with D possibly TRBD1 on 6 matching bases. Looked up from germline, CDR1 is MNHEY and CDR2 is SMNVEV (reference sequence). Trimming removed 2 bases from V and 5 bases from J, with 15 bases in between. This CDR3 contains 16 residues. The CDR3 here is CASSLNWGGNNEKLFF. DNA for the CDR3: TGTGCCAGCAGTTTAAATTGGGGGGGCAACAATGAAAAACTGTTTTTT.

V and J are TRBV9 and TRBJ2-7; D gene unclear. Germline lookup yields CDR1 SGDLS and CDR2 YYNGEE. The CDR3 is 14 amino acids. Trimming took off 0 bases at V and 7 bases at J, with 14 bases between the two ends. The DNA of the CDR3 is TGTGCCAGCAGCGTAGGAAGGACCACCGGAGAGCAGTACTTC. Translation: CASSVGRTTGEQYF.

The genes are TRBV10-3 and TRBJ2-2, with D possibly TRBD1 on 7 matching bases. V lost 10 bases and J lost 4, with 13 bases in between. This CDR3 has 13 residues. Germline CDR1 and CDR2: ENHRY and SYGVKD. In nucleotides, the CDR3 is TGTGCCACCCAGGGGGGAAGCACCGGGGAGCTGTTTTTT. It encodes CATQGGSTGELFF.

V and J are TRBV5-1 and TRBJ1-2; D remains ambiguous. This CDR3 contains 13 residues. Trimming shortened V by 5 bases and J by 7 bases, and 15 bases separated the two germline ends. Per the germline V gene, CDR1 is SGHRS and CDR2 is YFSETQ. CDR3 coding DNA: TGCGCCAGCAGGATTGTCGTGGGGTCTGGCTACACCTTC. This gives the protein CASRIVVGSGYTF.